The present T cell receptor (beta chain) was sequenced within a study of blood T cells in healthy people across ages (dated by TCRdb to about 2015). The study in broad terms: In model experiments, roughly one uniquely barcoded TCR beta cDNA molecule per two T cells was captured by template switching. Using the same blood draw, the study looked at two additional independent replicas of 1 million unique cDNA reads for two donors, one aged 18 to 29 and the other aged 80 or older. The study measured age-related changes in TCR beta repertoire diversity using deep sequencing normalized with unique cDNA molecular identifiers. The donors were divided into four age groups: young (average approximately 17 years), middle-aged (roughly 40), aged (about 60) and long-lived (82).

Receptors were amplified or captured by 5' RACE. Instrument used: Illumina HiSeq 2500. The second PCR ran for roughly 7 to 12 cycles and used a J-beta primer mix along with a sample-barcoded 5' primer. Each TCR beta cDNA molecule received a unique molecular identifier from a template-switch 5' adaptor carrying 12 random nucleotides. Each sample yielded at least 3 million CDR3-containing paired-end reads. All of the RNA was converted into first-strand cDNA using the Mint cDNA synthesis kit, with a TRBC-specific oligonucleotide serving as the primer. All cDNA was treated with uracil-DNA glycosylase and then went through a first 18-cycle PCR with the universal primers M1SS and BC2_uni_R. Under the source paper's analysis protocol: For normalization, 1 million high-quality reads were randomly selected from each sample, with every read carrying a distinct molecular identifier. Instead of being binned into consensus sequences, reads that shared molecular identifiers were thrown out. MiTCR, with a Q25 quality threshold and the strictest error-elimination algorithm, was used for CDR3 identification, clonotype clustering and error correction. A nonparametric unseen species model with Euler transformation was used to estimate lower-bound total TCR beta diversity. TCRdb trimmed public reads at Q25 via fastp, called clones via MiXCR and kept in-frame beta chains. Rows are combined by CDR3 protein, so each entry shows the most common genes and DNA. TCRdb, rather than the study authors, made the V and J calls. The sample has over a million distinct CDR3 sequences on record, approximately 25% of them singletons. The ten largest clonotypes hold about 0.8% of the sample.

The CDR3 contains 15 residues, cysteine and phenylalanine counted. Left in the record is the CDR3 DNA by itself, 45 bases read in frame from the first base. Based on the germline V gene, the CDR1 and CDR2 sequences are SGHRS and YFSETQ. V loses 2 bases at its end and J loses 4 bases; junction bases beyond the gene matches: 3. On the study overall, not on this receptor specifically: There was a strong correlation between observed TCR beta diversity and the percentage of naive T cells measured by flow cytometry. Because donor CMV infection status was unknown, age-related changes in expanded clonotypes were potentially confounded. Conclusive comparison of naive and antigen-experienced compartments was prevented by the profiling of bulk unsorted PBMCs. The long-lived group showed more naive CD4+ T cells, fewer expanded clones and increased TCR diversity than the aged group, suggesting age selection. As age increased, observed TCR beta diversity per million T cells dropped in a roughly linear way, and a significant reduction was already evident by age 40. Estimates of total diversity from one million sequenced T cells were regarded as lower bounds and underestimates.

In its sample, this clonotype was seen many times. It lacks a known antigen. One base away there is no much larger clone; base qualities are not given. The 39 donors, aged 6 to 90 years, were systemically healthy Caucasian individuals from Russia. Each donor gave roughly 11 milliliters of peripheral blood, drawn into EDTA-treated Vacutainer tubes. Ficoll-Paque density-gradient centrifugation was used to isolate PBMCs, with at least 7 million per sample. Total RNA, at least 6 micrograms per sample, was extracted from PBMCs with Trizol reagent. The percentages of naive CD45RAhigh/CD27high T cells were determined by flow cytometry on a PBMC aliquot from every donor. The data also belong to a second study, concerning T cells of mothers and their children. The second paper further reports: Nine systemically healthy Caucasian individuals served as donors, namely three mothers together with their six children. cDNA synthesis used all of the extracted RNA, with about 1.5 ug of RNA in each 15 ul reaction. In the second PCR, the M1S primer introduced both the sample barcodes and 2-4 random nucleotides. Over 8 million TCR beta CDR3 reads came from each mother, compared with about 3 million reads from each child. Thymic selection shapes the output of TCR recombination in a similar way in related and unrelated pairs, and inherited differences have a minor effect. Normalized repertoire overlap was always found to be slightly, but never significantly, higher in related mother-child pairs than in unrelated mother-child pairs. No persistent microchimeric T cell clones were found, with a detection sensitivity of 85 to 100 clones per million clonotypes. In the study, deep NGS was used to compare the TCR beta repertoires of mothers and children, and features distinguishing related mother-child pairs from unrelated individuals were sought. Mothers averaged roughly 36 +/- 4 years of age and children averaged 11 +/- 4 years. Libraries were sequenced on Illumina HiSeq 2000 with 100+100 nt paired-end reads after adapter ligation with NEBNext reagents. Mother and child libraries were prepared a month apart and sequenced in separate runs to prevent cross-contamination. Between 500,000 and 2,000,000 distinct TCR beta clonotypes were identified per donor. Naive TCR beta clonotypes were estimated from low-frequency clonotypes matched to each donor's FACS-determined naive share, without sorting.

The source material was blood. The source is a girl aged 2-9 years in good health. Recombination connected TRBV5-1 to TRBJ2-6; TRBD1 fits 7 bases in the junction. At the DNA level, the sequence is TGCGCCAGCAGCTTCACAGGGGCCGGGGCCAACGTCCTGACTTTC. Its protein reads: CASSFTGAGANVLTF.